This TCR beta chain comes out of a study of T-cell memory formation after mild COVID-19. This clonotype was observed a few times. Its matching antigen is unknown. TCRdb processed the 5' RACE reads anew with MiXCR; each CDR3 protein has one entry. The sample holds about 560,000 distinct CDR3 sequences; roughly 17% are singletons and the top ten take less than 10%. V gave up 11 bases and J gave up 9 bases, with 8 bases separating them. CDR1 and CDR2 (germline): SNHLY, FYNNEI. This CDR3 contains 9 residues. Study-wide results and caveats: Clones that contracted from day 15 to 85 were balanced CD4/CD8, while later expanders leaned CD4+.

This clonotype was obtained from an adult woman who had mild COVID-19 (a few samples of this study predate the infection). Cell type and time point are not known. Material for sequencing was PBMCs or a T cell subset sorted from them (not recorded which). The chain is built from TRBV2 and TRBJ2-1; tentatively, D is TRBD2 (6 bases). CDR3 DNA: TGTGCCGCCGGGAGTGAGCAGTTCTTC. This encodes CAAGSEQFF.